This TCR beta chain appears in the sequencing data of a study of CD8 T cells in ankylosing spondylitis. Note on this clonotype: The antigen is undetermined.

TCRdb called the 5' RACE reads again in MiXCR, with one record for every CDR3 protein. The sample consists of fewer than 400,000 distinct CDR3 sequences, roughly 8% of them appearing once. Germline lookup yields CDR1 SQVTM and CDR2 ANQGSEA. The CDR3 runs 13 residues. With V trimmed by 7 bases and J by 8 bases, 10 bases remained unmatched. Study-level points and caveats: Apparently characteristic of ankylosing spondylitis blood was a TCR beta motif (roughly eight highly homologous variants). The authors reported significant enrichment of disease-linked clones in matched ankylosing spondylitis synovial fluid.

The chain combines TRBV29-1 with TRBJ2-1; TRBD1 matches 8 bases. The specimen was blood, either unsorted or a sorted T cell fraction (not recorded which). This TCR was recovered from a male donor with ankylosing spondylitis. The CDR3 is CSATGTGGDEQFF. The CDR3 coding sequence is TGCAGCGCGACAGGGACAGGTGGGGATGAGCAGTTCTTC.